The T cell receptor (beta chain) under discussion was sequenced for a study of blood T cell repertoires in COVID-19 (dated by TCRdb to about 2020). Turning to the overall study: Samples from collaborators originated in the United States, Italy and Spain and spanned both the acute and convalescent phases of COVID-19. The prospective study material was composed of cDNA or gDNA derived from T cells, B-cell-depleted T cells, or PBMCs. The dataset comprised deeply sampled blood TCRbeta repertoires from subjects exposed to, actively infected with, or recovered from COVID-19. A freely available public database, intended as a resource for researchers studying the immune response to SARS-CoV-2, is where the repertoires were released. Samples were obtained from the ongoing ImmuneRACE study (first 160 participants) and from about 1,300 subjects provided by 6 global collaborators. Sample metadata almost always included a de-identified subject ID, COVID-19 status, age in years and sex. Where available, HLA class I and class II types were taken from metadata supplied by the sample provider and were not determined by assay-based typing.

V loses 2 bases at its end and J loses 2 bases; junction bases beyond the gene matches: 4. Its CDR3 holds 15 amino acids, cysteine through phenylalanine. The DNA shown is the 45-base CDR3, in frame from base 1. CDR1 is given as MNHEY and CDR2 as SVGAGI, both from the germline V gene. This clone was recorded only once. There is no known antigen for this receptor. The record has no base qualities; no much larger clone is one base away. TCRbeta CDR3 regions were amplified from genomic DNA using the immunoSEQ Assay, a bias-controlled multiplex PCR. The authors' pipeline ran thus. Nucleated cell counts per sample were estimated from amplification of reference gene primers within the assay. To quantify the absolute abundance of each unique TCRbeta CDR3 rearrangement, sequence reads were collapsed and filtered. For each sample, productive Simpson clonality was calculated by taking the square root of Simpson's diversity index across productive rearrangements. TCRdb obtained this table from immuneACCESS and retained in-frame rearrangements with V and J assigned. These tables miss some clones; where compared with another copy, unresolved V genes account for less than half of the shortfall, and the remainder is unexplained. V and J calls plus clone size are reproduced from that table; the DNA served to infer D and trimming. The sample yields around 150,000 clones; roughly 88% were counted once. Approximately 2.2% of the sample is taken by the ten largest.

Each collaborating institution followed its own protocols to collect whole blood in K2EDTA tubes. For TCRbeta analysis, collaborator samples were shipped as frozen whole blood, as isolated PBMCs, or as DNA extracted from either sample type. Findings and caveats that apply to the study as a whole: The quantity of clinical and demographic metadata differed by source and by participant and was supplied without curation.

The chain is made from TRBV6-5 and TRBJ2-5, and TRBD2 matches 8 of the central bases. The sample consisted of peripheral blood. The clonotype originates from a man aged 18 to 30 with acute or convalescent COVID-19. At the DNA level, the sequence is TGTGCCAGCAGTTACGCGGGGGGTTCACAAGAGACCCAGTACTTC. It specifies CASSYAGGSQETQYF.